This T cell receptor (beta chain) was documented in a study of T cells in women clearing cervical HPV infection. There are 15 residues in the CDR3. With V trimmed by 5 bases and J by 6 bases, 8 bases remained unmatched. The V gene's germline CDR1 is SNHLY and CDR2 FYNNEI. Here immunoSEQ multiplex PCR was the method, and the copy in TCRdb shows in-frame clones only, minus some. The table lists roughly 30,000 clones. Note on this clone: The read terminates 3 residues before the CDR3 end, so the remaining end is supplied by the germline J gene.

The source material was blood buffy coat. This TCR came from a woman aged 18-70 years with a cervical HPV16 infection that either progressed to CIN3+ or cleared (not recorded which). The J gene is TRBJ2-2, the V gene TRBV2, with 8 bases fitting TRBD1. The CDR3 protein is CASSSRTGSAGELFF. Partial CDR3 DNA: TGTGCCAGCAGTTCCCGGACAGGGAGTGCCGGGGAG. Filled out from reference TRBV2 and TRBJ2-2, the complete variable domain reads EPEVTQTPSHQVTQMGQEVILRCVPISNHLYFYWYRQILGQKVEFLVSFYNNEISEKSEIFDDQFSVERPDGSNFTLKIRSTKLEDSAMYFCASSSRTGSAGELFFGEGSRLTVL.